One sample yielded the 13 T cell receptor beta chains listed below, sequenced in a study of blood T cell repertoires in COVID-19. Produced via immunoSEQ multiplex PCR; TCRdb's table is partial and in-frame only. Among more than 150,000 clones, approximately 87% were seen once, and the ten largest hold 4%. The specimen sequenced was peripheral blood. Receptors were obtained from a woman in her 70s with acute or convalescent COVID-19.

The J gene is TRBJ2-2, the V gene TRBV3-1 (or the pseudogene TRBV3-2); 12 positions agree with TRBD2. J was trimmed by 7 bases and V by 4 bases; bases with no gene match: 16. Germline loops: CDR1 LGHDT, CDR2 YNNKEL (reference sequence). The CDR3 totals 19 residues. In nucleotides, the CDR3 is TGTGCCAGCAGCCCCGAAGACGCCACTAGCGGGAGGTGGCTCGGGGAGCTGTTTTTT. Translating it yields CASSPEDATSGRWLGELFF.

The chain is built from TRBV19 and TRBJ1-6; 8 bases agree with TRBD1. CDR3 length: 14 amino acids. From germline, CDR1 is LNHDA and CDR2 SQIVND (reference sequence). Trimming took 5 bases from V and 8 from J; bases not matched to a gene: 5. In DNA form, the CDR3 reads TGTGCCAGTAGTCCACAGGGGGGCGATTCACCCCTCCACTTT. Protein sequence: CASSPQGGDSPLHF.

A few counts support this clone. CDR3 amino acids: CASSLAPGVVNTEAFF. The CDR3 nucleotides read TGCGCCAGCAGCTTGGCACCAGGGGTGGTCAACACTGAAGCTTTCTTT. The chain employs TRBV5-1 and TRBJ1-1, with D perhaps TRBD1 (6 bases). Germline V gives CDR1 SGHRS, CDR2 YFSETQ. There are 16 residues in the CDR3. Trimming stripped 0 bases from V and 2 bases from J, with 14 bases between.

This chain links TRBV3-1 (or the pseudogene TRBV3-2) with TRBJ1-6; D is possibly TRBD1 (5 bases). The CDR3 extends over 15 amino acids. Trimming took off 3 bases at V and 7 bases at J, with 13 bases between the two ends. Germline values: CDR1 LGHDT, CDR2 YNNKEL (reference sequence). The CDR3 DNA sequence: TGTGCCAGCAGCCACCAGGGTAGTCTAAATTCACCCCTCCACTTT. It yields the protein CASSHQGSLNSPLHF.

This sequence joins TRBV9 and TRBJ1-4; D gene ambiguous. V was shortened by 1 base and J by 7 bases, with 17 bases between the two germline ends. The CDR3 has 16 residues. Germline lookup yields CDR1 SGDLS and CDR2 YYNGEE. CDR3 sequence (DNA): TGTGCCAGCAGCGTAAGTCCGTCCCACCCTAGTGAAAAACTGTTTTTT. Its protein is CASSVSPSHPSEKLFF.

The J gene is TRBJ2-3, the V gene TRBV30; a possible D gene is TRBD2 (6 bases). V lost 5 bases and J 5 bases, leaving 14 bases between the germline ends. The CDR3 sequence is 13 residues long. The germline CDR1 and CDR2 sequences are GTSNPN and SVGIG (reference sequence). The CDR3 nucleotides read TGTGCCTGGGCCTTCACGGGAGTAGATACGCAGTATTTT. Translating gives CAWAFTGVDTQYF.

The chain combines TRBV19 with TRBJ1-6, with a possible D match to TRBD1 (6 bases). V was trimmed by 4 bases and J by 7 bases, leaving 17 bases between them. CDR1 and CDR2 from the germline V gene are LNHDA and SQIVND (reference sequence). The CDR3 length is 16 residues. The CDR3 coding sequence is TGTGCCAGTAGTACCGGAGCCGGGACATCGAATTCACCCCTCCACTTT. Translated: CASSTGAGTSNSPLHF.

The V call is TRBV7-9, the J call TRBJ2-5; 10 bases line up with TRBD2. CDR3 size: 14 residues. The germline V gene has CDR1 SEHNR and CDR2 FQNEAQ (reference sequence). V was pared by 5 bases and J by 5 bases, with 5 bases of the junction left unmatched. CDR3 loop: CASSPLGLAETQYF. As DNA, the CDR3 is TGTGCCAGCAGCCCCCTGGGACTAGCGGAGACCCAGTACTTC.

The genes are TRBV5-8 and TRBJ2-6; D not certain. This CDR3 comprises 15 residues. CDR1 and CDR2 (germline): SGHTS, YDEGEE. V dropped 0 bases and J dropped 0 bases, with 4 bases sitting between them. The CDR3 protein is CASSLVLSGANVLTF. In DNA form, the CDR3 reads TGTGCCAGCAGCTTGGTTCTCTCTGGGGCCAACGTCCTGACTTTC. The full variable domain, completed using reference TRBV5-8 and TRBJ2-6, is EAGVTQSPTHLIKTRGQQATLRCSPISGHTSVYWYQQALGLGLQFLLWYDEGEERNRGNFPPRFSGRQFPNYSSELNVNALELEDSALYLCASSLVLSGANVLTFGAGSRLTVL.

The V and J genes are TRBV5-4 and TRBJ2-5, with 7 bases that match TRBD2. The germline CDR1 and CDR2 sequences are SGHNT and YYREEE (reference sequence). This CDR3 has 13 amino acids. The V and J ends lost 4 bases and 5 bases, in that order; junction bases with no gene match: 5. The CDR3 spells CASSQTSQETQYF. CDR3 DNA sequence: TGTGCCAGCAGCCAGACTAGCCAGGAGACCCAGTACTTC.

V usage is TRBV24-1 and J usage is TRBJ2-1, with 10 bases identical to TRBD2. J lost 7 bases, V lost 0 bases, and 11 bases had no gene match. Germline CDR1 reads KGHDR; CDR2 reads SFDVKD. This CDR3 is built from 18 residues. The DNA for the CDR3 is TGTGCCACCAGTGATTTGGGGAAGCGGGGGGGCTCGGAAAATGAGCAGTTCTTC. This translates into CATSDLGKRGGSENEQFF.

The rearrangement joins TRBV9 to TRBJ2-1; TRBD1 might be the D (5 bases). Trimming took 0 bases from V and 10 from J, leaving 8 bases between them. This CDR3 contains 12 residues. The germline CDR1 and CDR2 sequences are SGDLS and YYNGEE. CDR3 DNA: TGTGCCAGCAGCGTAGTAGACAGCGAGCAGTTCTTC. Its translation: CASSVVDSEQFF.

This rearrangement joins TRBV7-9 to TRBJ1-2; TRBD1 matches 7 bases. Per the germline V gene, CDR1 is SEHNR and CDR2 is FQNEAQ (reference sequence). CDR3 size: 18 residues. V gave up 5 bases and J gave up 5 bases; unmatched junction bases: 20. The CDR3 sequence is CASSLRTPPGQWGYGYTF. The CDR3 DNA follows: TGTGCCAGCAGCCTGCGGACACCCCCGGGACAGTGGGGTTATGGCTACACCTTC.